The source of this TCR beta chain is a study of cytomegalovirus exposure and HLA in healthy donors. Primers: 60 Vbeta forward and 13 Jbeta reverse. The assay was immunoSEQ multiplex PCR, and TCRdb's table has in-frame clones only and misses some. The sample holds roughly 230,000 clones, more than 70% seen once. The TCR comes from a boy between 10 and 17 years old in good health and CMV-seronegative. The sample taken for sequencing was PBMCs.

Here the CDR3 DNA reads TGCGCCAGCAGCTTGCTAGCGCCTAACTCCTACGAGCAGTACTTC. This encodes CASSLLAPNSYEQYF. The V and J genes are TRBV5-1 and TRBJ2-7; D is perhaps TRBD2 (6 bases). Germline values: CDR1 SGHRS, CDR2 YFSETQ. V gave up 1 base and J gave up 0 bases, with 11 bases separating them. CDR3 size: 15 residues. Together with reference TRBV5-1 and TRBJ2-7, the CDR3 gives the full variable domain: KAGVTQTPRYLIKTRGQQVTLSCSPISGHRSVSWYQQTPGQGLQFLFEYFSETQRNKGNFPGRFSGRQFSNSRSEMNVSTLELGDSALYLCASSLLAPNSYEQYFGPGTRLTVT.